This TCR beta chain was identified during a study of T cell responses to AZD1222 COVID-19 vaccine. On this clone: Antigen specificity is unknown.

Findings and limits, study-wide: Clonal diversity was possibly underestimated, and the donors were mostly white British, with more females. Reports say nearly half of spike-specific TCRs go after unmutated variant regions.

Germline V gives CDR1 LNHDA, CDR2 SQIVND (reference sequence). The CDR3 totals 13 residues. The V gene lost 5 bases and the J gene lost 4 bases, with 10 bases spanning the gap. Sequencing used immunoSEQ multiplex PCR; TCRdb keeps in-frame clones, though not all of them. Of 150,000 or so clones listed, around 92% are singletons. The receptor was isolated from an adult in good health. This sequence joins TRBV19 and TRBJ2-3; no firm D call. The sequencing here drew on peripheral blood, taken on day 0 of AZD1222 vaccination. For the CDR3, the DNA is TGTGCCAGTAGTCCACCCGGAGCAGATACGCAGTATTTT. Its translation is CASSPPGADTQYF.